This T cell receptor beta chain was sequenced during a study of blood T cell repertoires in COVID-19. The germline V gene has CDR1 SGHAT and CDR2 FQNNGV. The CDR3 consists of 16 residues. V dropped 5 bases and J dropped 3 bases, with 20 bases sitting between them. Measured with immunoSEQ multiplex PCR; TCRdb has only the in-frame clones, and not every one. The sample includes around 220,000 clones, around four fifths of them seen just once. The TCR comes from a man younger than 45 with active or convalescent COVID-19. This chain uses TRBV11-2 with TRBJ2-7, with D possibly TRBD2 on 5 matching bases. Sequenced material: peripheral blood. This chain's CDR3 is CASSPRGSGVVYEQYF. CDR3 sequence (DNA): TGTGCCAGCAGCCCCCGAGGGAGCGGAGTTGTCTACGAGCAGTACTTC.